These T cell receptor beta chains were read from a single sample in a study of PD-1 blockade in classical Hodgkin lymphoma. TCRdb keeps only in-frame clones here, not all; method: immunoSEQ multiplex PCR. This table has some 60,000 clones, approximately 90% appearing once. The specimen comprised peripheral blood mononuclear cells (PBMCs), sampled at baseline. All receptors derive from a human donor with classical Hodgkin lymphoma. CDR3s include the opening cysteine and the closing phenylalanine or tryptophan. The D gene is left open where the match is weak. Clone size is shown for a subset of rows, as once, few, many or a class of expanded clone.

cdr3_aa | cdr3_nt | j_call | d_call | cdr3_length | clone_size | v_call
CASSFPDRSQETQYF | TGTGCCAGCAGCTTCCCGGACAGGTCCCAAGAGACCCAGTACTTC | TRBJ2-5 | TRBD1 | 15 | NA | TRBV5-6
CASSQGQQSTNEKLFF | TGCGCCAGCAGCCAGGGGCAGCAGTCAACTAATGAAAAACTGTTTTTT | TRBJ1-4 | NA | 16 | NA | TRBV4-1
CASPPGKNEQFF | TGTGCCAGTCCACCGGGGAAAAATGAGCAGTTCTTC | TRBJ2-1 | NA | 12 | NA | TRBV2
CASSSRLIDTQYF | TGCGCCAGCAGCTCCCGTCTTATAGATACGCAGTATTTT | TRBJ2-3 | NA | 13 | NA | TRBV4-1
CASSFSMTVINGYTF | TGCGCCAGCAGCTTCTCCATGACGGTGATAAATGGCTACACCTTC | TRBJ1-2 | NA | 15 | NA | TRBV5-1
CASSFSTPSTDTQYF | TGTGCCAGCAGTTTCTCGACACCGAGCACAGATACGCAGTATTTT | TRBJ2-3 | NA | 15 | NA | TRBV6-5
CASSLGVDTQYF | TGCGCCAGCAGCTTGGGTGTCGATACGCAGTATTTT | TRBJ2-3 | NA | 12 | NA | TRBV5-1
CAWSVRPVSSYNSPLHF | TGTGCCTGGAGTGTACGGCCCGTAAGCTCCTATAATTCACCCCTCCACTTT | TRBJ1-6 | NA | 17 | NA | TRBV30
CASSSRGQQETQYF | TGCGCCAGCAGCTCCAGGGGGCAGCAAGAGACCCAGTACTTC | TRBJ2-5 | TRBD1 | 14 | NA | TRBV5-1
CASSSGQGRDNEQFF | TGTGCCAGCAGCTCTGGACAGGGACGGGACAATGAGCAGTTCTTC | TRBJ2-1 | TRBD1 | 15 | NA | TRBV6-1
CASAIVWGEQFF | TGTGCCAGCGCAATAGTTTGGGGTGAGCAGTTCTTC | TRBJ2-1 | NA | 12 | many | TRBV2
CASSMDSAVPYEQYF | TGTGCCAGCAGTATGGACTCAGCAGTCCCCTACGAGCAGTACTTC | TRBJ2-7 | NA | 15 | once | TRBV6-5
CASSLEARDAYEQYF | TGTGCCAGCAGCTTGGAGGCTCGGGATGCGTACGAGCAGTACTTC | TRBJ2-7 | NA | 15 | NA | TRBV5-6
CASSLAGGPLEAFF | TGCGCCAGCAGCTTGGCGGGTGGGCCTTTAGAAGCTTTCTTT | TRBJ1-1 | NA | 14 | NA | TRBV5-1
CASKEGYGMNTEAFF | TGTGCCTCTAAGGAGGGGTACGGCATGAACACTGAAGCTTTCTTT | TRBJ1-1 | NA | 15 | NA | TRBV11-2
CASSTPSGRVTFF | TGTGCCAGCTCAACTCCCTCAGGGAGGGTTACGTTCTTC | TRBJ2-1 | TRBD2 | 13 | NA | TRBV18
CASSFWVRGLAGEYQETQYF | TGTGCCAGCAGCTTTTGGGTTCGGGGACTAGCGGGGGAGTACCAAGAGACCCAGTACTTC | TRBJ2-5 | TRBD2 | 20 | NA | TRBV5-5
CASSPGNYEQYF | TGTGCCAGCAGTCCTGGGAACTACGAGCAGTACTTC | TRBJ2-7 | NA | 12 | few | TRBV27
CASSFQGAPTEAFF | TGTGCCAGCAGTTTTCAGGGGGCGCCCACTGAAGCTTTCTTT | TRBJ1-1 | TRBD1 | 14 | NA | TRBV6-5
CAWSDFDQPQHF | TGTGCCTGGAGTGATTTTGATCAGCCCCAGCATTTT | TRBJ1-5 | NA | 12 | NA | TRBV30
CSVDTERTGDEQYF | TGCAGCGTTGATACAGAAAGGACGGGTGACGAGCAGTACTTC | TRBJ2-7 | NA | 14 | NA | TRBV29-1
CASQVGVANTGELFF | TGTGCCAGTCAGGTAGGAGTGGCGAACACCGGGGAGCTGTTTTTT | TRBJ2-2 | NA | 15 | NA | TRBV19
CASGLVLRQGWNYEQYF | TGTGCTAGTGGTTTGGTACTCCGACAGGGGTGGAACTACGAGCAGTACTTC | TRBJ2-7 | TRBD1 | 17 | NA | TRBV12-5
CASRTGTGRYEQYF | TGCGCCAGCAGAACCGGGACAGGGCGCTACGAGCAGTACTTC | TRBJ2-7 | TRBD1 | 14 | NA | TRBV5-1
CASSSPFSTLHF | TGTGCCAGCAGCTCTCCCTTTTCAACCCTCCACTTT | TRBJ1-6 | NA | 12 | few | TRBV6-1
CASSLLPEYGYTF | TGTGCCAGCAGTTTATTACCAGAATATGGCTACACCTTC | TRBJ1-2 | NA | 13 | NA | TRBV28
CASSLMGYEEGGTEAFF | TGTGCCAGCAGCTTAATGGGGTACGAGGAAGGCGGCACTGAAGCTTTCTTT | TRBJ1-1 | NA | 17 | once | TRBV13
CAWKAGLEAFF | TGTGCCTGGAAGGCAGGCCTAGAAGCTTTCTTT | TRBJ1-1 | NA | 11 | few | TRBV30
CASSSRLLYGYTF | TGTGCCAGCAGTTCCCGCTTGCTCTATGGCTACACCTTC | TRBJ1-2 | NA | 13 | NA | TRBV6-6
CASSESAGGRSYNEQFF | TGTGCCAGCAGTGAATCCGCGGGGGGGCGGTCCTACAATGAGCAGTTCTTC | TRBJ2-1 | TRBD2 | 17 | few | TRBV25-1
CASSIKGWNQPQHF | TGTGCCAGTAGTATCAAGGGTTGGAATCAGCCCCAGCATTTT | TRBJ1-5 | NA | 14 | NA | TRBV19
CAWSGGGAGEQYF | TGTGCCTGGAGTGGCGGGGGGGCCGGCGAGCAGTACTTC | TRBJ2-7 | TRBD2 | 13 | NA | TRBV30
CAWSMAVDYNEQFF | TGTGCCTGGAGTATGGCGGTGGACTACAATGAGCAGTTCTTC | TRBJ2-1 | NA | 14 | NA | TRBV30
CASSFETGSYGYTF | TGCGCCAGCAGCTTTGAAACAGGATCCTATGGCTACACCTTC | TRBJ1-2 | NA | 14 | NA | TRBV5-1
CASSFMDTLQGSPLHF | TGTGCCAGCAGCTTTATGGATACCCTACAGGGTTCACCCCTCCACTTT | TRBJ1-6 | NA | 16 | NA | TRBV7-9
CASRQVSQETQYF | TGTGCCTCCCGACAGGTTTCCCAAGAGACCCAGTACTTC | TRBJ2-5 | NA | 13 | NA | TRBV19